The clone carrying this TCR beta chain was seen once. V shed 0 bases, J shed 2 bases, and the junction held 2 bases outside the gene matches. The CDR3 totals 15 residues. The germline V gene encodes CDR1 SGHRS and CDR2 YFSETQ. The sample originates from a study of blood T cell repertoires in COVID-19. As for the study in general: Specimens from acute and convalescent COVID-19 originated in the United States, Italy and Spain.

The data were produced by immunoSEQ multiplex PCR, yet TCRdb's version contains in-frame clones alone and is incomplete. The sample lists roughly 130,000 clones; about nine tenths were seen once. The receptor was isolated from a man in his forties with acute or convalescent COVID-19. The sequencing sample was made of peripheral blood. The rearrangement uses TRBV5-1 and TRBJ2-1, with 7 bases fitting TRBD2. The CDR3 sequence: CASSLEAGAYNEQFF. The CDR3 DNA reads TGCGCCAGCAGCTTGGAGGCGGGGGCCTACAATGAGCAGTTCTTC.